This T cell receptor beta chain emerged from a study of cytomegalovirus exposure and HLA in healthy donors. Regarding the study as a whole: HLA-A and HLA-B allele assignments for most subjects were reportedly predicted accurately using TCR beta sequences. It was in a later analysis that TCR association rates were seen to vary by HLA locus, highest for DRB1 and lowest for HLA-C.

The PCR was carried out with 60 Vbeta primers and 13 Jbeta primers. Here immunoSEQ multiplex PCR was the method, and the copy in TCRdb shows in-frame clones only, minus some. The profile shows about 190,000 clones, about four fifths of them singletons. Comment on this clone: Its antigen is as yet unknown.

J was trimmed by 4 bases and V by 6 bases; bases with no gene match: 5. The CDR3 length is 13 residues. CDR1 is MNHEY and CDR2 is SMNVEV in the germline V gene (reference sequence). Source material: PBMCs. The chain links TRBV27 to TRBJ1-1, with 7 bases aligning to TRBD1. The receptor's source is a middle-aged man in good health and CMV-seropositive. The CDR3 here is CASRPGQTTEAFF. For the CDR3, the DNA is TGTGCCAGCAGACCGGGACAGACCACTGAAGCTTTCTTT.